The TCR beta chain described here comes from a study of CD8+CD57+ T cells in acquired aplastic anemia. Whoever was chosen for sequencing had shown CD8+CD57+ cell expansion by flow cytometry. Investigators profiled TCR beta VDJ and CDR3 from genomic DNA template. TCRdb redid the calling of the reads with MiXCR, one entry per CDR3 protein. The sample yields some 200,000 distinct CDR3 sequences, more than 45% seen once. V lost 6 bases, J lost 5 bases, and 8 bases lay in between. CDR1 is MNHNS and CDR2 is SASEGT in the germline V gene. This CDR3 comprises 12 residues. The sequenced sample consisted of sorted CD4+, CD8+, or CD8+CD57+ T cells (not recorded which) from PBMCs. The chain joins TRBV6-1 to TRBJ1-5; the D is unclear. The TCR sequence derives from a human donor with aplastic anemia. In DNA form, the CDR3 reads TGTGCCAGCAGCTTAGGATATCAGCCCCAGCATTTT. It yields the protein CASSLGYQPQHF.